These 12 T cell receptor beta chains were all obtained from the same sample, sequenced in a study of a mutant IDH1 vaccine in newly diagnosed glioma. Time point indicated: week 5, during vaccination. Vaccination used 300 ug of mutant IDH1 20-mer peptide per dose, with topical imiquimod. These TCRs are of unknown antigen specificity. The repertoire was sequenced with immunoSEQ multiplex PCR; TCRdb's copy has only in-frame clones and lacks some. The table has some 38,000 clones, more than 75% seen once. The sample consisted of PBMCs, taken from a glioma patient whose treatment included an IDH1 peptide vaccine. The receptor set was obtained from a man between 35 and 55 years old with glioma.

The chain links TRBV6-5 to TRBJ1-2; D ambiguous. V was cut by 0 bases and J by 2 bases, with 10 bases left in between. Germline CDR1 reads MNHEY; CDR2 reads SVGAGI. The CDR3 has 15 amino acids. The CDR3 sequence: CASSYSFGRNYGYTF. The CDR3 DNA sequence: TGTGCCAGCAGTTACTCGTTCGGCAGAAACTATGGCTACACCTTC.

This clone came up once. The rearrangement joins TRBV4-1 to TRBJ2-3, with 10 positions matching TRBD2. V shed 1 base and J 1 base; nucleotides not matched to a gene: 5. Germline lookup yields CDR1 MGHRA and CDR2 YSYEKL. The length of the CDR3 is 17 residues. The CDR3 reads CASSQVSGGAGTDTQYF. DNA of the CDR3: TGCGCCAGCAGCCAAGTCAGCGGGGGGGCAGGCACAGATACGCAGTATTTT.

The chain recombines TRBV6-6 with TRBJ2-7; D may be TRBD2 (6 bases). Trimming left V 0 bases short and J 6 bases short, with 15 bases between. There are 15 residues in the CDR3. The germline V gene encodes CDR1 MNHNY and CDR2 SVGAGI (reference sequence). Written as DNA, the CDR3 is TGTGCCAGCAGTTACTCCGGTTCCCCCGGGGGCGAGCAGTACTTC. This gives the protein CASSYSGSPGGEQYF.

The V gene is TRBV6-5, the J gene TRBJ1-3; tentatively, D is TRBD1 (5 bases). V lost 0 bases and J 1 base, leaving 7 bases between the germline ends. The CDR3 contains 15 residues. Germline-derived CDR1 and CDR2 are MNHEY and SVGAGI. The chain's CDR3 is CASSYSGGSGNTIYF. For the CDR3, the DNA is TGTGCCAGCAGTTACTCGGGGGGTTCTGGAAACACCATATATTTT.

This chain joins TRBV5-4 and TRBJ1-4; D may be TRBD1 (6 bases). The CDR3 has 15 residues. In germline, CDR1 is SGHNT, CDR2 YYREEE (reference sequence). V lost 3 bases and J 8 bases, leaving 17 bases between the germline ends. For the CDR3, the DNA is TGTGCCAGCAGCTCGGCTGTGGGGGGCGAGGAAAAACTGTTTTTT. It codes for CASSSAVGGEEKLFF.

The V gene is TRBV15, the J gene TRBJ1-5, with TRBD1 matching 10 bases. The CDR3 runs 14 residues. Germline assignment: CDR1 LNHNV and CDR2 YYDKDF (reference sequence). J was trimmed by 4 bases and V by 5 bases; bases with no gene match: 2. The CDR3 protein is CATSADRGNQPQHF. The DNA of the CDR3 is TGTGCCACCAGCGCGGACAGGGGGAATCAGCCCCAGCATTTT.

V and J are TRBV11-2 and TRBJ2-7; no clear D. V was pared by 3 bases and J by 9 bases, with 9 bases between. This CDR3 region has 11 residues. CDR1 and CDR2 (germline): SGHAT, FQNNGV. CDR3 sequence: CASSLVLGQYF. The CDR3 bases are TGTGCCAGCAGCTTGGTCTTAGGGCAGTACTTC.

The rearrangement joins TRBV2 to TRBJ2-5; D might be TRBD1 (5 bases). V dropped 8 bases and J dropped 2 bases, with 12 bases sitting between them. The V gene's germline CDR1 is SNHLY and CDR2 FYNNEI. The CDR3 is 13 amino acids. The CDR3 loop reads CASLRQIQETQYF. The CDR3 nucleotides read TGTGCCAGCCTTCGACAGATACAAGAGACCCAGTACTTC.

V is TRBV5-6 and J is TRBJ1-4; TRBD1 is a possible D gene (5 bases). This CDR3 has 15 residues. The V end was cut by 3 bases, the J end by 6 bases, with 15 bases between. Germline V lookup: CDR1 SGHDT, CDR2 YYEEEE. CDR3 loop: CASSSRGTGHEKLFF. The CDR3 DNA reads as TGTGCCAGCAGCTCCCGGGGCACCGGGCATGAAAAACTGTTTTTT.

This clone has just a few counts. The rearrangement joins TRBV5-1 to TRBJ2-2; 10 nucleotides align to TRBD2. The junction had 3 bases not matched to a gene; V was cut back by 1 base and J by 6 bases. The germline V gene has CDR1 SGHRS and CDR2 YFSETQ. The CDR3 has 15 residues. This CDR3 is CASSLSGLASGELFF. Here the CDR3 DNA reads TGCGCCAGCAGCTTGTCGGGACTAGCGTCCGGGGAGCTGTTTTTT.

The count of this clone is one. The rearrangement links TRBV7-9 to TRBJ1-6, with 10 nucleotides matching TRBD1. V was clipped by 2 bases and J by 7 bases; unmatched bases: 11. The CDR3 contains 18 residues. CDR1 is SEHNR and CDR2 is FQNEAQ in the germline V gene (reference sequence). CDR3 bases: TGTGCCAGCAGCTTATGGGCACGGGACAGGGGCTCCAATTCACCCCTCCACTTT. Protein: CASSLWARDRGSNSPLHF.

The CDR3, as DNA: TGTGCCAGCAGCCCACAGGGGAATCAGCCCCAGCATTTT. Its protein product is CASSPQGNQPQHF. The V call is TRBV7-2, the J call TRBJ1-5; 7 positions agree with TRBD1. This CDR3 region has 13 residues. With V trimmed by 5 bases and J by 4 bases, 2 bases remained unmatched. Germline V lookup: CDR1 SGHTA, CDR2 FQGNSA.